The 26 T cell receptor beta chains below come from one sample, sequenced in a study of blood T cell repertoires in COVID-19. Libraries were prepared by immunoSEQ multiplex PCR; TCRdb keeps only in-frame clonotypes and omits some of them. Here the sample spans 100,000 to 150,000 clones, approximately 80% being singletons. Sample: peripheral blood. These receptors were taken from a man in his sixties with acute or convalescent COVID-19.

This clone has ten or more counts. CDR3 sequence: CASTDGGVKGTDTQYF. The CDR3 DNA follows: TGTGCCAGCACGGACGGGGGTGTCAAGGGCACAGATACGCAGTATTTT. The V call is TRBV27, the J call TRBJ2-3; possibly TRBD2 for D (6 bases). Trimming pared 7 bases from V and 1 base from J, leaving 18 bases between. The length of the CDR3 is 16 residues. Germline V gene sequence: CDR1 MNHEY, CDR2 SMNVEV (reference sequence).

The rearrangement joins TRBV27 to TRBJ2-5; D possibly corresponds to TRBD2 (6 bases). CDR3 length: 14 amino acids. Germline CDR1 reads MNHEY; CDR2 reads SMNVEV (reference sequence). Trimming took 1 base from V and 1 from J, leaving 7 bases between them. In DNA, the CDR3 is TGTGCCAGCAGTTTATTGCGGGGCCAAGAGACCCAGTACTTC. Translating it yields CASSLLRGQETQYF.

The V call is TRBV3-1 (or the pseudogene TRBV3-2), the J call TRBJ1-2, with TRBD1 as a possible D gene (5 bases). The CDR3 has 13 amino acids. The ends were cut back, 2 bases at V and 7 bases at J, with 11 bases in the middle. The germline CDR1 and CDR2 sequences are LGHDT and YNNKEL (reference sequence). The CDR3 DNA follows: TGTGCCAGCAGCCAAACCGGGGGGGTTGGCTACACCTTC. This codes for CASSQTGGVGYTF.

This chain links TRBV18 with TRBJ1-2; D call uncertain. The CDR3 runs to 13 residues. Germline V lookup: CDR1 KGHSH, CDR2 LQKENI. Trimming removed 3 bases from V and 8 bases from J, with 13 bases in between. The DNA for the CDR3 is TGTGCCAGCTCACCCCCGTACGGGGAAGGCTACACCTTC. Translated, it gives CASSPPYGEGYTF. Based on the CDR3 plus reference TRBV18 and TRBJ1-2, the full variable domain is NAGVMQNPRHLVRRRGQEARLRCSPMKGHSHVYWYRQLPEEGLKFMVYLQKENIIDESGMPKERFSAEFPKEGPSILRIQQVVRGDSAAYFCASSPPYGEGYTFGSGTRLTVV.

In nucleotides, the CDR3 is TGTGCCAGCAGCTTTAGCATTAACGCCGGGGAGCTGTTTTTT. The encoded protein is CASSFSINAGELFF. This chain joins TRBV7-9 and TRBJ2-2; no definite D call. This CDR3 contains 14 residues. V was clipped by 3 bases and J by 6 bases, with 11 bases between them. Germline V lookup: CDR1 SEHNR, CDR2 FQNEAQ (reference sequence).

CDR3 amino acids: CASSDRRGTFEQFF. CDR3 coding DNA: TGTGCCAGCAGTGATCGCAGGGGGACATTTGAGCAGTTCTTC. V gene TRBV6-1 combines with J gene TRBJ2-1; 7 nucleotides match TRBD1. Germline V gene sequence: CDR1 MNHNS, CDR2 SASEGT. The CDR3 is 14 residues long. V dropped 3 bases and J dropped 9; count of bases not matched to a gene: 8.

This chain links TRBV6-1 with TRBJ1-6; 8 bases align to TRBD1. Germline-derived CDR1 and CDR2 are MNHNS and SASEGT. CDR3 size: 15 residues. The V segment lost 2 bases and the J segment 9 bases; nucleotides outside the gene matches: 6. CDR3 protein: CASSEPPDRASPLHF. The CDR3 DNA reads TGTGCCAGCAGTGAACCCCCGGACAGGGCTTCACCCCTCCACTTT.

The CDR3, as DNA: TGTGCCAGCAGTTTATGGGGGACAGGGAACACCGGGGAGCTGTTTTTT. This translates into CASSLWGTGNTGELFF. This chain joins TRBV28 and TRBJ2-2; 8 bases map to TRBD1. V lost 0 bases and J lost 1; bases outside the gene matches: 1. The CDR3 spans 16 residues. Germline V CDR1 and CDR2: MDHEN, SYDVKM.

The genes are TRBV2 and TRBJ1-6; D is possibly TRBD1 (6 bases). Per germline, CDR1 SNHLY and CDR2 FYNNEI. The CDR3 totals 15 residues. Trimming pared 5 bases from V and 7 bases from J, leaving 15 bases between. The CDR3 is CASSLQGPRNSPLHF. DNA for the CDR3: TGTGCCAGCAGTCTACAGGGACCGAGGAATTCACCCCTCCACTTT.

The chain joins TRBV28 to TRBJ2-2; 7 bases align to TRBD1. Losses at the gene ends were 5 bases for V and 1 base for J; bases not matched to a gene: 7. Germline CDR1 MDHEN, CDR2 SYDVKM. There are 16 residues in the CDR3. This CDR3 is CASSILTGRNTGELFF. The CDR3 nucleotides are TGTGCCAGCAGTATCCTGACAGGGAGGAACACCGGGGAGCTGTTTTTT.

This clone occurred once. The chain is built from TRBV11-1 and TRBJ1-6; no clear D gene. Trimming took 6 bases from V and 5 from J, leaving 14 bases between them. The germline V gene has CDR1 SGHAT and CDR2 FQDESV (reference sequence). The CDR3 has 15 amino acids. The CDR3 region is CASRRSGYDNSPLHF. The CDR3 nucleotides are TGTGCCAGCAGACGATCGGGGTACGATAATTCACCCCTCCACTTT.

The chain combines TRBV28 with TRBJ1-1; D unclear. The V end lost 4 bases, the J end lost 4 bases, and 10 bases lay between the germline ends. Looked up from germline, CDR1 is MDHEN and CDR2 is SYDVKM. There are 13 residues in the CDR3. The CDR3 sequence is CASSYGGPTEAFF. For the CDR3, the DNA is TGTGCCAGCAGTTACGGCGGTCCCACTGAAGCTTTCTTT.

The chain carries TRBV9 and TRBJ2-1, with D perhaps matching TRBD2 (6 bases). The CDR3 spans 15 residues. V lost 4 bases, J lost 6 bases, and 17 bases lay in between. Looked up from germline, CDR1 is SGDLS and CDR2 is YYNGEE. For the CDR3, the DNA is TGTGCCAGCAGCAAGGGAGGCACTCGGGGCAATGAGCAGTTCTTC. Its protein product is CASSKGGTRGNEQFF.

This clone was found once. V and J are TRBV3-1 (or the pseudogene TRBV3-2) and TRBJ1-4; TRBD1 might be the D (6 bases). Trimming took off 5 bases at V and 2 bases at J, with 12 bases between the two ends. Germline V lookup: CDR1 LGHDT, CDR2 YNNKEL (reference sequence). The CDR3 is 15 amino acids. This CDR3 reads CASSNTGSTNEKLFF. The DNA for the CDR3 is TGTGCCAGCAGCAACACAGGGTCGACTAATGAAAAACTGTTTTTT.

This rearrangement joins TRBV7-9 to TRBJ2-5, with 7 bases fitting TRBD2. V dropped 5 bases and J dropped 1; count of bases not matched to a gene: 10. Germline CDR1 and CDR2: SEHNR and FQNEAQ (reference sequence). The CDR3 covers 16 residues. This chain's CDR3 is CASSTRGVRLQETQYF. CDR3 in DNA: TGTGCCAGCAGCACCCGGGGGGTGCGGCTCCAAGAGACCCAGTACTTC. Variable domain in full (rest from reference TRBV7-9 and TRBJ2-5): DTGVSQNPRHKITKRGQNVTFRCDPISEHNRLYWYRQTLGQGPEFLTYFQNEAQLEKSRLLSDRFSAERPKGSFSTLEIQRTEQGDSAMYLCASSTRGVRLQETQYFGPGTRLLVL.

V and J are TRBV28 and TRBJ2-7; a weak D match, TRBD2 (5 bases). This CDR3 has 13 residues. V lost 6 bases and J 3 bases, leaving 12 bases between the germline ends. CDR1 is MDHEN, CDR2 SYDVKM, per germline. This CDR3 reads CASSRTLGYEQYF. The CDR3 DNA is TGTGCCAGCAGCCGGACTCTGGGCTACGAGCAGTACTTC.

This clone has only a few counts. The V and J genes are TRBV10-2 and TRBJ1-2; the match to TRBD1 covers 10 bases. The CDR3 contains 13 residues. Germline V lookup: CDR1 WSHSY, CDR2 SAAADI. V lost 6 bases and J lost 5; bases outside the gene matches: 3. Here the CDR3 reads CASSGQGGYGYTF. The CDR3, as DNA: TGCGCCAGCAGCGGACAGGGGGGGTATGGCTACACCTTC.

The chain employs TRBV20-1 and TRBJ1-1; weak D call: TRBD1 (6 bases). The V end lost 3 bases, the J end lost 8 bases, and 13 bases lay between the germline ends. The germline V gene has CDR1 DFQATT and CDR2 SNEGSKA (reference sequence). The CDR3 is made up of 12 amino acids. The CDR3 loop is CSASNDGTEAFF. The DNA for the CDR3 is TGCAGTGCTAGTAATGACGGGACAGAAGCTTTCTTT.

The CDR3 reads CASSLGPTGGMYEQYF. The CDR3 DNA reads TGCGCCAGCAGCTTGGGCCCCACAGGGGGGATGTACGAGCAGTACTTC. This chain uses TRBV5-1 with TRBJ2-7; 8 nucleotides match TRBD1. Trimming removed 0 bases from V and 4 bases from J; junction bases left unmatched: 9. CDR3 length: 16 amino acids. CDR1 and CDR2 (germline): SGHRS, YFSETQ.

This clone occurred many times. The chain recombines TRBV2 with TRBJ2-7, with TRBD2 as a possible D gene (6 bases). The germline gives CDR1 SNHLY, CDR2 FYNNEI. Trimming left V 6 bases short and J 5 bases short, with 14 bases between. This CDR3 comprises 13 residues. The CDR3: CASRPGPGDEQYF. The CDR3 DNA reads TGTGCCAGCAGACCGGGGCCGGGGGACGAGCAGTACTTC. The full variable domain, rest sourced from reference TRBV2 and TRBJ2-7, is EPEVTQTPSHQVTQMGQEVILRCVPISNHLYFYWYRQILGQKVEFLVSFYNNEISEKSEIFDDQFSVERPDGSNFTLKIRSTKLEDSAMYFCASRPGPGDEQYFGPGTRLTVT.

A few counts support this clone. V is TRBV27 and J is TRBJ2-7; 14 nucleotides agree with TRBD2. The CDR3 has 17 amino acids. V dropped 4 bases and J dropped 0; count of bases not matched to a gene: 5. Per germline, CDR1 MNHEY and CDR2 SMNVEV (reference sequence). The CDR3 sequence: CASSYRLAGGRSYEQYF. In DNA, the CDR3 is TGTGCCAGCAGTTACCGACTAGCGGGAGGGCGCTCCTACGAGCAGTACTTC.

The chain employs TRBV6-1 and TRBJ2-3, with TRBD2 matching over 8 bases. The V gene end was trimmed by 2 bases and the J gene end by 0 bases; junction bases not matched to a gene: 4. The CDR3 extends over 16 amino acids. The germline gives CDR1 MNHNS, CDR2 SASEGT. CDR3 DNA sequence: TGTGCCAGCAGTGAACTAGCGGGTACTAGCACAGATACGCAGTATTTT. It translates to CASSELAGTSTDTQYF.

The count of this clone is one. The rearrangement uses TRBV7-9 and TRBJ1-2; maybe TRBD1 (5 bases). With 5 bases removed from V and 8 bases from J, the gap between germline ends came to 15 bases. CDR3 length: 13 residues. The V gene's germline CDR1 is SEHNR and CDR2 FQNEAQ (reference sequence). CDR3 in DNA: TGTGCCAGCAGCGACACAGGTATACGCGGCTACACCTTC. Translating gives CASSDTGIRGYTF.

The J gene is TRBJ1-1, the V gene TRBV5-1, with a weak D call TRBD1 (5 bases). V was pared by 1 base and J by 2 bases, with 15 bases between. There are 16 residues in the CDR3. Germline V lookup: CDR1 SGHRS, CDR2 YFSETQ. The DNA of the CDR3 is TGCGCCAGCAGCTTGAGTTTGGGGAGGGGTAACACTGAAGCTTTCTTT. Amino acids: CASSLSLGRGNTEAFF.

The chain employs TRBV27 and TRBJ1-6; TRBD1 matches at 11 bases. The CDR3 has 18 residues. Germline values: CDR1 MNHEY, CDR2 SMNVEV (reference sequence). The V and J ends lost 2 bases and 9 bases, in that order; junction bases with no gene match: 12. CDR3 coding DNA: TGTGCCAGCAGTTTAGAATTCACCGGGACAGGGGGTAGTTCACCCCTCCACTTT. It encodes CASSLEFTGTGGSSPLHF.

The CDR3: CSVPNLPGQGMANYGYTF. The CDR3 nucleotides are TGCAGCGTACCGAACCTACCGGGACAGGGAATGGCTAACTATGGCTACACCTTC. The gene calls are TRBV29-1 and TRBJ1-2; 9 positions match TRBD1. The CDR3 length is 18 residues. Looked up from germline, CDR1 is SQVTM and CDR2 is ANQGSEA. V lost 6 bases and J lost 0; bases outside the gene matches: 17.